The 11 T cell receptor beta chains presented below share a single source sample, sequenced in a study of cytomegalovirus exposure and HLA in healthy donors. PCR amplification relied on 60 Vbeta primers (plus 13 Jbeta primers). Repertoires were generated with immunoSEQ multiplex PCR, while TCRdb's copy carries only in-frame clones and drops some. The sample holds approximately 170,000 clones, 70% seen once. The sequenced material came from PBMCs. The receptors come from a man between 18 and 35 years old in good health and CMV-seropositive.

This chain joins TRBV6-1 and TRBJ1-2, with unresolved D. Trimming took 4 bases from V and 4 from J, leaving 16 bases between them. This CDR3 has 15 amino acids. Looked up from germline, CDR1 is MNHNS and CDR2 is SASEGT. The CDR3 sequence is CASSVTSGPLYGYTF. The CDR3 DNA reads as TGTGCCAGCAGTGTCACCAGCGGGCCACTCTATGGCTACACCTTC.

This clone was found a few times. This rearrangement joins TRBV7-9 to TRBJ2-2; 8 bases are shared with TRBD1. V lost 7 bases, J lost 3 bases, and 13 bases stayed unmatched. CDR1 SEHNR and CDR2 FQNEAQ come from the germline V gene (reference sequence). CDR3 length: 17 amino acids. The CDR3: CASNTRQGAVDTGELFF. CDR3 DNA: TGTGCCAGCAACACACGCCAGGGGGCTGTCGACACCGGGGAGCTGTTTTTT.

This sequence joins TRBV11-1 and TRBJ2-5, with TRBD1 identical over 8 bases. Germline CDR1 is SGHAT and CDR2 is FQDESV (reference sequence). The CDR3 has 14 residues. J lost 5 bases, V lost 4 bases, and 6 bases had no gene match. CDR3 sequence reads: CASSYQTGAETQYF. CDR3 DNA: TGTGCCAGCAGCTACCAGACAGGGGCGGAGACCCAGTACTTC.

This clone appeared once. Other DNA sequences in the same sample also yield this CDR3. The chain has TRBV6-1 and TRBJ1-5; 11 bases line up with TRBD1. J gave up 5 bases and V 8 bases, and 2 bases lay outside the gene matches. Germline CDR1 and CDR2: MNHNS and SASEGT. This CDR3 has 13 residues. This chain's CDR3 is CASSGQGDQPQHF. The DNA for the CDR3 is TGTGCCAGCTCGGGACAGGGGGATCAGCCCCAGCATTTT.

The chain couples TRBV6-4 to TRBJ1-1, with 9 bases fitting TRBD1. This CDR3 comprises 15 residues. Trimming at V came to 2 bases and at J to 6 bases, leaving 7 bases not matched to a gene. CDR1 is MRHNA, CDR2 SNTAGT, per germline. CDR3 residues: CASSDAGQGKAEAFF. As DNA, the CDR3 is TGTGCCAGCAGTGACGCGGGACAGGGAAAGGCTGAAGCTTTCTTT.

The rearrangement links TRBV7-9 to TRBJ2-2, with a tentative D call TRBD2 (5 bases). Trimming left V 5 bases short and J 4 bases short, with 8 bases between. The CDR3 sequence is 13 residues long. Germline CDR1 SEHNR, CDR2 FQNEAQ (reference sequence). CDR3 nucleotide sequence: TGTGCCAGCAGCCTGAGCGGCACCGGGGAGCTGTTTTTT. Translation: CASSLSGTGELFF.

This chain uses TRBV4-2 with TRBJ2-3; 11 nucleotides match TRBD1. The CDR3 length is 15 residues. In germline, CDR1 is LGHNA, CDR2 YNFKEQ. V gave up 1 base and J gave up 4 bases; unmatched junction bases: 1. The CDR3 here is CASSQGTGGADTQYF. In DNA, the CDR3 is TGTGCCAGCAGCCAAGGGACAGGGGGCGCAGATACGCAGTATTTT.

The table lists this clone with a few counts. V gene TRBV10-1 combines with J gene TRBJ2-3; weak D call: TRBD1 (5 bases). The germline V gene has CDR1 WNHNN and CDR2 SYGVQD (reference sequence). The CDR3 runs to 12 residues. V was cut by 2 bases and J by 10 bases, with 10 bases left in between. This chain's CDR3 is CASSENKGAQYF. In nucleotides, the CDR3 is TGCGCCAGCAGTGAGAATAAAGGGGCGCAGTATTTT.

The chain employs TRBV10-3 and TRBJ1-2, with a tentative D call TRBD1 (5 bases). The CDR3 totals 14 residues. CDR1 and CDR2 from the germline V gene are ENHRY and SYGVKD. V gave up 4 bases and J gave up 0 bases, with 9 bases separating them. CDR3 sequence reads: CAISGVTANYGYTF. For the CDR3, the DNA is TGTGCCATCAGTGGGGTGACAGCTAACTATGGCTACACCTTC.

This chain uses TRBV5-4 with TRBJ2-3, with D perhaps TRBD2 (7 bases). The V end lost 4 bases, the J end lost 5 bases, and 20 bases lay between the germline ends. This CDR3 is 16 amino acids long. The germline gives CDR1 SGHNT, CDR2 YYREEE (reference sequence). The CDR3 spells CASSGPRGGRGDTQYF. The CDR3 coding sequence is TGTGCCAGCAGCGGACCGAGGGGGGGCCGAGGAGATACGCAGTATTTT.

The chain combines TRBV18 with TRBJ1-1; D is perhaps TRBD1 (5 bases). The CDR3 has 15 amino acids. Looked up from germline, CDR1 is KGHSH and CDR2 is LQKENI. The V end lost 2 bases, the J end lost 2 bases, and 12 bases lay between the germline ends. The DNA for the CDR3 is TGTGCCAGCTCACCAGATCCGGGGGTTAACACTGAAGCTTTCTTT. Amino acid sequence: CASSPDPGVNTEAFF.